This T cell receptor beta chain was captured by sequencing in a study of shared clonotypes between healthy human individuals. The table came from immunoSEQ multiplex PCR; TCRdb's copy has only in-frame clones and leaves some out. Of roughly 650,000 clones in the sample, almost 97% were seen once. Germline-derived CDR1 and CDR2 are KGHSH and LQKENI. There are 14 residues in the CDR3. The J segment lost 5 bases and the V segment lost 4 bases, leaving 4 bases of the junction unmatched. This clonotype was obtained from a woman between 25 and 40 years old in good health. Sample: naive CD4+ T cells sorted from blood. The sample's subset: CD45RA+ positively selected. J is TRBJ2-7 and V is TRBV18; 11 bases are shared with TRBD1. CDR3 nucleotide sequence: TGTGCCAGCTCACGGGGACAGGGGGTCAACGAGCAGTACTTC. It encodes CASSRGQGVNEQYF.